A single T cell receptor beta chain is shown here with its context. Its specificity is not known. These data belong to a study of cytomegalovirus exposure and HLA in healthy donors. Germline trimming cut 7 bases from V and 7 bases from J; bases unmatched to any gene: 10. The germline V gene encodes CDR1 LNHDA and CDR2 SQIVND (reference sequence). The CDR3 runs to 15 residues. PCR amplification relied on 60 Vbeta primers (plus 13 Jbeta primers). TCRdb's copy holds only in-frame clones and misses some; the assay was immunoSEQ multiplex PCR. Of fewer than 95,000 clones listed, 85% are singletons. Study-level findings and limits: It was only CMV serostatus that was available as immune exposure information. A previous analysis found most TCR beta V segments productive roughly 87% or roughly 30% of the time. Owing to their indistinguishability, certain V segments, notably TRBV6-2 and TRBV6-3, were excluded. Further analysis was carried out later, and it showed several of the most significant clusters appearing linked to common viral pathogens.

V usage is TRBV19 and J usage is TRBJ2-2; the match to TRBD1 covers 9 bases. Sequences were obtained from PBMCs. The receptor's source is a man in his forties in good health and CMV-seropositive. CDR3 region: CASTGRDRDSGELFF. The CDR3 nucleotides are TGTGCCAGTACCGGCCGGGACAGGGATAGCGGGGAGCTGTTTTTT.